The sequence of this T cell receptor (beta chain) was determined in a study of cytomegalovirus exposure and HLA in healthy donors. Germline V gene data show CDR1 as LNHDA and CDR2 as SQIVND (reference sequence). V was clipped by 8 bases and J by 4 bases, with 14 bases between them. This CDR3 spans 13 amino acids. It was with 60 Vbeta and 13 Jbeta primers that the PCR ran. Assay: immunoSEQ multiplex PCR; the TCRdb copy retains only in-frame clones and omits some. The sample holds about 120,000 clones, about 83% seen once. General study findings and limits: Reportedly, diagnosis of cytomegalovirus status by the classifier showed high specificity and sensitivity. Later analysis indicated greater clonal expansion among HLA-associated TCR beta chains than among equally common other chains. Sequencing likely caused a cluster of highly shared sequence variants.

Points on this clone: Its specificity is not known.

The sequence was collected from a woman in her thirties or forties in good health and CMV-seropositive. Sequencing was carried out using PBMCs. The chain employs TRBV19 and TRBJ1-1; D gene ambiguous. The CDR3 DNA reads TGTGCCAGTTCAGAGACAAAACTCACTGAAGCTTTCTTT. As protein: CASSETKLTEAFF.